This T cell receptor beta chain was observed in a study of regulatory T cells in long-lasting Graves disease (TCRdb year 2021). Looking at the study overall: In the newly diagnosed Graves' disease group, patients had been taking antithyroid drugs for less than 3 months. Peripheral blood TCR sequencing and RNA sequencing compared persistent Graves' disease patients with newly diagnosed Graves' disease patients. The study was conducted in China and was registered as a clinical trial. A total of about 33 samples underwent TCR sequencing: some 13 from persistent and some 20 from newly diagnosed Graves' disease patients.

What the work shows at the level of the full study, not this receptor alone: Persistent patients shared more public clonotypes among themselves (over 2,500) than newly diagnosed patients did (approximately 970). As a limitation, the authors acknowledged that the small sample size may reduce accuracy. Only peripheral blood was studied, because thyroid tissue, the primary lesion, was inaccessible. Persistent disease showed preferential use of TRBV28, TRBJ1-2 and TRBJ2-5, whereas newly diagnosed disease favored TRBV20-1 and TRBJ2-1. Sequencing and analysis were restricted to the TCR beta chain. Compared with newly diagnosed patients, patients with persistent Graves' disease had lower TCR Shannon entropy and fewer highly expanded clones, which suggests clonal expansion.

This clonotype was seen a handful of times. It has no known antigen specificity. It has no much larger one-base neighbor in the sample; base qualities were not kept. Interpreted using the paper, the time point label stands for: newly diagnosed GD, antithyroid drugs for less than 3 months. For both TCR sequencing and RNA sequencing, RNA was extracted from PBMCs in TRIzol. The diagnosis of Graves' disease followed American Thyroid Association guidelines. Recruitment of patients was carried out at an endocrinology department in Xi'an, China. Each patient gave around 9.2 milliliters of peripheral blood, collected in an EDTA anticoagulant tube. PBMCs were isolated by Ficoll Paque Plus density gradient separation without further T cell sorting. An Agilent 2100 Bioanalyzer and agarose gel were used to check RNA quality, and a NanoDrop 2000 was used to measure RNA concentration. Library method: multiplex PCR. The data were produced on an Illumina HiSeq 4000. iRepertoire HTBI primers and Arm-PCR amplification of CDR3 regions were used to construct TCR beta libraries. Gel purification was performed on PCR products prior to sequencing. Under the source paper's analysis protocol: Gene usage analysis of CDR3 amino acid clonotypes used the 50 to 70 TRBV and 14 TRBJ segments found across samples. COPE and FqMerger were used to merge the filtered high-quality paired reads into contigs. BLAST was used to align contigs to IMGT TRBV, TRBD and TRBJ reference genes, and CDR3 was defined according to IMGT. Any clonotype with a frequency above 0.1% was counted as a highly expanded clone. Shannon entropy was used to measure repertoire diversity, and the Gini coefficient was used to measure V-J evenness. A clonotype found in more than one individual was treated as public. TCRdb took the public reads, trimmed them with fastp at Q25, ran MiXCR for clone calling and kept in-frame beta chains. Every distinct CDR3 protein forms one entry, paired with its most common genes and DNA. TCRdb, rather than the study authors, made the V and J calls. The sample has roughly 610,000 distinct CDR3 sequences on record, about 16% of them singletons. The leading ten clones occupy about 17% of the sample.

Taken from the germline V gene (reference sequence), the CDR1 and CDR2 loops are MNHEY and SMNVEV. Trimming at the junction amounts to 5 bases on V and 10 bases on J, and the germline ends lie 22 bases apart. From cysteine to phenylalanine, the CDR3 is 15 amino acids long. Of all the DNA, just the CDR3 is kept, 45 bases in frame from base 1. These same data were also listed under a study on T cells in Graves' hyperthyroidism and ophthalmopathy. That second report states: Graves' hyperthyroidism was defined as stable when no progression to ophthalmopathy occurred over 18 months of follow-up. The hyperthyroidism patients were between 18 and 65 years old and newly diagnosed, with a disease duration of less than 2 months. Patients with uncontrolled infections, other autoimmune diseases, pregnancy or lactation were excluded. Clinical symptoms, serum thyroxine and TRAb, thyroid ultrasound, and orbital computed tomography formed the basis for the diagnoses. The TCR CDR3 was subjected to a first round of RT-PCR using the HTBI primer set and the Qiagen OneStep RT-PCR kit. Most expanded thyroid clonotypes (frequency above 0.001) were also found in blood, which suggests that blood repertoires may mirror thyroid immune responses. Ophthalmopathy was separated from stable hyperthyroidism by a 13 V-J signature model, with 87.88% sensitivity and about 84% specificity obtained in cross-validation and 80%/75% obtained in testing. In validation, the model predicted progression to ophthalmopathy a median of roughly 6.1 months before onset, with 65% to 71% sensitivity and roughly 72% specificity. TCR V-J signatures able to tell the groups apart were searched for in a discovery cohort of 90 to 100 patients, of whom about 40 had Graves' ophthalmopathy and 57 had stable Graves' hyperthyroidism. An independent validation cohort of under 20 hyperthyroidism patients and approximately 16 patients who later progressed to ophthalmopathy tested prospective prediction of ophthalmopathy. The 100 or so discovery patients were divided at random into training and test sets in a 7:3 ratio. In several Graves' hyperthyroidism patients, the study also compared T-cell repertoires from thyroid tissue with T-cell repertoires from blood. After blood sampling, hyperthyroidism patients were treated with methimazole at a starting dose of 30 mg daily, and ophthalmopathy patients were treated with high-dose intravenous methylprednisolone. Libraries were constructed in a second round of multiplex PCR, after which size selection and purification were carried out. Paired-end sequencing of the libraries was performed with 100 bp reads on an Illumina HiSeq2000. SOAPnuke was used to process the raw data, removing reads that contained adapters or uncalled bases, had a mean Phred below 15, or lacked an exact match to the constant primer or identifier. High-quality paired reads were merged with COPE v1.2.5, and unique nucleotide sequences were defined as clonotypes. MiTCR v1.1 was used to align clonotypes to the IMGT TRBV, TRBD and TRBJ reference segments. Analysis was restricted to V-J combinations with a frequency above 0.0001, which covered roughly 99% of repertoires. The TCS score was defined as the ratio of F50 (clonal expansion) to E x V (chaos), calculated using BLOSUM62-based TCRdist between CDR3 peptides within each V-J. Welch's t-statistics and random forest reduced roughly 530 V-J features to around 14, which were used in a naive Bayes classifier (R e1071). Sample size was not statistically predetermined, and investigators were not blinded to group allocation. The paper reports TCR Vbeta CDR3 sequencing of some 140 peripheral blood samples: fewer than 50 ophthalmopathy, over 70 hyperthyroidism and roughly 17 progressor patients.

The input for sequencing was peripheral blood mononuclear cells (PBMCs), taken at new diagnosis, from a patient treated with antithyroid drugs. This TCR derives from a woman in her 30s with Graves disease. Donor details come from another sample of the same person, matched by shared clones. The V and J segments used are TRBV27 and TRBJ2-3; D gene: possibly TRBD2, on 8 matching bases. The CDR3 region: CASSPRLARGQPQYF. The DNA sequence follows: TGTGCCAGCAGTCCCCGACTAGCGAGGGGGCAACCGCAGTATTTT.